This section outlines one T cell receptor (beta chain) sequence together with its context. This CDR3 has 18 amino acids. Trimming removed 0 bases from V and 0 bases from J; junction bases left unmatched: 9. Germline V gene data show CDR1 as KGHSH and CDR2 as LQKENI. These data are taken from a study of blood T cell repertoires in COVID-19. Clones were sequenced by immunoSEQ multiplex PCR, and TCRdb holds only the in-frame ones, with some missing. The sample records roughly 300,000 clones, approximately 87% being singletons. The chain is built from TRBV18 and TRBJ1-2; 8 bases are a match to TRBD1. The sequencing sample was made of peripheral blood. This clonotype was sampled from a woman in her 30s with COVID-19, enrolled during active disease. The CDR3 here is CASSPPGAGGDPNYGYTF. Here the CDR3 DNA reads TGTGCCAGCTCACCACCGGGGGCAGGGGGCGACCCTAACTATGGCTACACCTTC.